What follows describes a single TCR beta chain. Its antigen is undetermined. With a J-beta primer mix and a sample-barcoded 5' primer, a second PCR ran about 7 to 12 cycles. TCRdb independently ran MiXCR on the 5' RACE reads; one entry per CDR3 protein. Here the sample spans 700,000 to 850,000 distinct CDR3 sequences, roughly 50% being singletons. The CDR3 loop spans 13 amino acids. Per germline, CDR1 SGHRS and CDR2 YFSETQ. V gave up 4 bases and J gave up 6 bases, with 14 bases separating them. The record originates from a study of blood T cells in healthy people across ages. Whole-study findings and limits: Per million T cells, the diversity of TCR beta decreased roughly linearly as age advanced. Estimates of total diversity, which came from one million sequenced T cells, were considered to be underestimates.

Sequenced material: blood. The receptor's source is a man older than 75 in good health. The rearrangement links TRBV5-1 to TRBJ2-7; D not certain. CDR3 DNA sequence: TGCGCCAGCAGCCCCTATGGGTCTCTCGAGCAGTACTTC. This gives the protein CASSPYGSLEQYF.